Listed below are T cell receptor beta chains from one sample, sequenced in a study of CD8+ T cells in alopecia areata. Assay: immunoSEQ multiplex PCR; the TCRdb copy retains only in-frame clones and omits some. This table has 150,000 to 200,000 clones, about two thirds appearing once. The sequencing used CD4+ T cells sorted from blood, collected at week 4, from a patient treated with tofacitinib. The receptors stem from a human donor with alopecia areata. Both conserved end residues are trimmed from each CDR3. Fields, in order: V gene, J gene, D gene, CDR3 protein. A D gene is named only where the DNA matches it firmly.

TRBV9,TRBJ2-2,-,ASSAVGDTGELF
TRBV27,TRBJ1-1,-,ASRWGTGNTEAF
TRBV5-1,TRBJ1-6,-,ASSPGEGYSPLH
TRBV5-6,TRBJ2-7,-,ASSWIRGAGEQY
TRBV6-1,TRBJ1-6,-,ASKGGAGQNSPLH
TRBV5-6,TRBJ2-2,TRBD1,ASSFGTGYTGELF
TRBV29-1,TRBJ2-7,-,SVGQVYEQY
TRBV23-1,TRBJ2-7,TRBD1,ASSPHATGTYEQY
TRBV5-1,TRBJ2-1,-,ASSGAQPFDEQF
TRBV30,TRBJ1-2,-,AWSVPGANYGYT
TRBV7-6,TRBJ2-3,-,ASSFGIGTDTQY
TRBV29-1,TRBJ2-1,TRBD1,SVEDRGLYNEQF
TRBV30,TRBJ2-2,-,AWSVPGELF
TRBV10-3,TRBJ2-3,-,AISGENGDTQY